This T cell receptor beta chain appears in the sequencing data of a study of T cell changes during pregnancy in multiple sclerosis. The CDR3 length is 14 residues. Looked up from germline, CDR1 is MDHEN and CDR2 is SYDVKM. Trimming cost V 10 bases and J 3 bases; bases outside gene matches: 8. Assay used: immunoSEQ multiplex PCR; TCRdb lists only in-frame clones, some missing. The profile shows fewer than 50,000 clones, approximately 94% of them singletons. The sample in question was CD8+ T cells from peripheral blood mononuclear cells, obtained in the first trimester of pregnancy. This TCR derives from a female donor with multiple sclerosis, enrolled in a pregnancy study. This chain links TRBV28 with TRBJ1-3, with 8 bases lining up with TRBD1. This CDR3 is CATSGQGNGNTIYF. The CDR3 nucleotides read TGTGCCACATCTGGACAGGGAAATGGAAACACCATATATTTT.